This TCR beta chain originates from a study of T cells expressing NK-cell markers. Points from the study as a whole: As a fraction of CD8+ T cells, dominant NKG2C+ clonotypes reached roughly 1.0-7.0% in six donors.

TCRdb reprocessed the 5' RACE reads, with one entry per CDR3 protein and no DNA. This sample contains some 120,000 distinct CDR3 sequences. Points on this clonotype: Its antigen is as yet unknown.

The CDR3 has 13 amino acids. The germline V gene has CDR1 SGHNT and CDR2 YYREEE (reference sequence). The V gene is TRBV5-4, the J gene TRBJ2-1; TCRdb picks TRBD2, but there is no DNA to check that call. The source of this sequence is a woman aged 18 to 75 in good health. Material: blood T cells: a sorted CD56 or NKG2C T cell subset, CD4+ or CD8+ T cells, or bulk PBMC T cells (not recorded which). CDR3: CASSAAGGNEQFF.